This T cell receptor beta chain was sequenced for a study of blood T cell repertoires in COVID-19 (dated by TCRdb to 2019 to 2021). Context from the whole study: Collaborator samples came from the United States, Italy and Spain and covered acute and convalescent phases of COVID-19. HLA class I and class II types, where available, came from metadata supplied by the sample provider rather than from assay-based typing. Deeply sampled blood TCRbeta repertoires from subjects exposed to, actively infected with, or recovered from COVID-19 were included in the dataset. The repertoires were released in a freely available public database intended as a resource for research on the immune response to SARS-CoV-2. The material from the prospective study consisted of cDNA or gDNA derived from T cells, B-cell-depleted T cells, or PBMCs. Samples came from the ongoing ImmuneRACE study (first 160 participants) plus 1,254 subjects from 6 global collaborators. Nearly every sample came with metadata listing a de-identified subject ID, COVID-19 status, age in years and sex.

The CDR3 has 13 amino acids, counting the end cysteine and phenylalanine. Just CDR3 DNA is preserved here, 39 bases in frame from base 1. The CDR1 and CDR2 encoded by the germline V gene are KGHSH and LQKENI. After removal of 3 bases from V and 2 bases from J, the junction retains 0 bases not matched to a gene. About this clone: The antigen it binds to is not known. Per-base quality was not reported, and no clone a single base away is much larger than it.

Whole blood was collected in K2EDTA tubes by collaborating institutions according to the institutions' own protocols. For TCRbeta analysis, collaborator samples were shipped as frozen whole blood, as isolated PBMCs, or as DNA extracted from either sample type. General conclusions and limits of the study: Clinical and demographic metadata were provided uncurated, with the amount varying by source and participant.

TCRbeta CDR3 regions were amplified from genomic DNA using the immunoSEQ Assay, a bias-controlled multiplex PCR. On the study's bioinformatics: The number of nucleated cells in each sample was estimated by amplification of reference gene primers within the assay. To quantify the absolute abundance of each unique TCRbeta CDR3 rearrangement, sequence reads were collapsed and filtered. Productive Simpson clonality was computed per sample as the square root of Simpson's diversity index over productive rearrangements. As stored in TCRdb, this immuneACCESS dataset retains in-frame rearrangements with V and J assigned. A fraction of the clones does not appear; measured against another copy, unresolved V genes explain less than half of the discrepancy, and the remainder lacks a known reason. V, J and clone size are taken as reported in that table, and D and trimming were inferred from the DNA itself. The sample yields over 250,000 clones; 65% to 90% were counted once. The top ten hold about 5.1% of the sample.

The sequence joins TRBV18 to TRBJ2-7; 8 bases in the junction line up with TRBD2. The TCR sequence derives from a man aged 50 to 60 with active or convalescent COVID-19. Sequencing used peripheral blood. CDR3 protein: CASSPGLAYEQYF. DNA sequence: TGTGCCAGCTCACCGGGACTAGCCTACGAGCAGTACTTC. The entire variable domain, with the stretches around the CDR3 drawn from the reference TRBV18 and TRBJ2-7 proteins, is NAGVMQNPRHLVRRRGQEARLRCSPMKGHSHVYWYRQLPEEGLKFMVYLQKENIIDESGMPKERFSAEFPKEGPSILRIQQVVRGDSAAYFCASSPGLAYEQYFGPGTRLTVT.